Included here is one TCR beta chain sequence, with context. This clone was counted at least ten times. The target of this receptor is not known. The input lacks base qualities; no much larger clone sits a single base away. This record comes from a study of blood T cell repertoires in COVID-19 (dated by TCRdb to the early 2020s). Context from the whole study: Samples from collaborators originated in the United States, Italy and Spain and spanned both the acute and convalescent phases of COVID-19. The material from the prospective study consisted of cDNA or gDNA derived from T cells, B-cell-depleted T cells, or PBMCs. The dataset comprised deeply sampled blood TCRbeta repertoires from subjects exposed to, actively infected with, or recovered from COVID-19. The repertoires were released in a freely available public database meant as a resource for research on the immune response to SARS-CoV-2. The samples were drawn from two sources: the first 160 participants of the ongoing ImmuneRACE study, and 1,000 to 1,500 subjects contributed by 6 global collaborators. The sample metadata nearly always contained a de-identified subject ID, COVID-19 status, age in years and sex. Where available, HLA class I and class II types were taken from metadata supplied by the sample provider and were not determined by assay-based typing.

For this chain, trimming is 3 bases at the V end and 10 bases at the J end, and the number of junction bases without a gene match is 5. CDR1 and CDR2, looked up from the germline V gene, are SNHLY and FYNNEI. From the cysteine up to the phenylalanine, the CDR3 has a length of 15 residues. The only DNA kept is the CDR3, 45 bases in frame from the first base. The immunoSEQ Assay, a bias-controlled multiplex PCR, was used to amplify TCRbeta CDR3 regions from genomic DNA. The source study handled its data this way. Nucleated cell counts per sample were estimated from amplification of reference gene primers within the assay. To quantify the absolute abundance of each unique TCRbeta CDR3 rearrangement, sequence reads were collapsed and filtered. For each sample, productive Simpson clonality was calculated by taking the square root of Simpson's diversity index across productive rearrangements. TCRdb re-hosts the immuneACCESS table, in-frame sequences only. Its copies lack some clones; in the studies checked, an unresolved V gene accounts for under half of them, and the cause for the rest is not known. D and trimming were read from the DNA, whereas the V and J calls and clone size are those reported in that table. This sample lists approximately 190,000 clones; 70% to 90% were detected once. The ten largest clones add up to approximately 5% of the sample.

Overall study results and their limits: How much clinical and demographic metadata was included differed by source and by participant, and the metadata was provided uncurated.

Collaborating institutions collected whole blood in K2EDTA tubes following their own protocols. For TCRbeta analysis, collaborators shipped samples as frozen whole blood, isolated PBMCs, or DNA extracted from either of those sample types. The source material was peripheral blood. The sequence derives from a woman in her sixties or seventies with active or convalescent COVID-19. The sequence links TRBV2 to TRBJ1-6, with 11 bases in between that match TRBD1. The CDR3 protein sequence reads: CASSEVGQGGSPLHF. The DNA sequence is as follows: TGTGCCAGCAGTGAGGTGGGACAGGGGGGGTCACCCCTCCACTTT. Reference TRBV2 and TRBJ1-6 genes cover what lies past the CDR3, so the full variable domain is EPEVTQTPSHQVTQMGQEVILRCVPISNHLYFYWYRQILGQKVEFLVSFYNNEISEKSEIFDDQFSVERPDGSNFTLKIRSTKLEDSAMYFCASSEVGQGGSPLHFGNGTRLTVT.